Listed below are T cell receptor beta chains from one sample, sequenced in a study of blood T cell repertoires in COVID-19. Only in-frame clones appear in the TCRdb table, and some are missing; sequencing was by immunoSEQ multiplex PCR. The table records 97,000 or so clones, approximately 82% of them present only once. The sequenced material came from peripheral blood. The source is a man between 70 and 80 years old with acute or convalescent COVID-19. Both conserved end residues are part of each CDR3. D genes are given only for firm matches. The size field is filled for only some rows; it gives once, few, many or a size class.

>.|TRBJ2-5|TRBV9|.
TGTGCCAGCGGTGTACAGGAAGGGATTCCGGAGACCCAGTACTTC
CASGVQEGIPETQYF
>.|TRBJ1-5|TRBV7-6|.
TGTGCCAGCAGCTTAGTTGGCGGTGCAAGGCAGCCCCAGCATTTT
CASSLVGGARQPQHF
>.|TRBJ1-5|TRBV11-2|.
TGTGCCAGCAGCTTAGAAGCGAGGCAGCCCCAGCATTTT
CASSLEARQPQHF
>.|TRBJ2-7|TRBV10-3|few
TGTGCCATCAGTGACTCACAGGGAGTTCCCTTTTACGAGCAGTACTTC
CAISDSQGVPFYEQYF
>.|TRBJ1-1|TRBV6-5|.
TGTGCCAGCAAGCGGGGGGACACTGAAGCTTTCTTT
CASKRGDTEAFF
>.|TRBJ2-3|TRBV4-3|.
TGCGCCAGCAGCCAAAACAGGGGCACAGATACGCAGTATTTT
CASSQNRGTDTQYF
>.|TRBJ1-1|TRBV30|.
TGTGCCTGGAGATCCGGGATTCAAGCTTTCTTT
CAWRSGIQAFF
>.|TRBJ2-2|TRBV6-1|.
TGTGCCAGCAGTGACCGGAATAGCGCTGGTACCGGGGAGCTGTTTTTT
CASSDRNSAGTGELFF
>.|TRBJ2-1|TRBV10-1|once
TGCGCCAGCAGTGATAGATTCGAGGCCACAAGCTCCTACAATGAGCAGTTCTTC
CASSDRFEATSSYNEQFF
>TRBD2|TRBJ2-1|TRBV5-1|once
TGCGCCAGCAGCGCGTCGAGCGGGATGTTCAATGAGCAGTTCTTC
CASSASSGMFNEQFF
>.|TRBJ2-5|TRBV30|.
TGTGCCTGGAGTCTAAGGAGCGTAGAGACCCAGTACTTC
CAWSLRSVETQYF
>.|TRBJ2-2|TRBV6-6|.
TGTGCCAGCAGCGGGGGAATCGGGGAGCTGTTTTTT
CASSGGIGELFF
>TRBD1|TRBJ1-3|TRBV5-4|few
TGTGCCAGCAGCTCCAAACAGGGGTACGGAAACACCATATATTTT
CASSSKQGYGNTIYF
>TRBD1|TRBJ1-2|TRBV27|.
TGTGCCAGCAGGAGATGGGACAGCGTTAACTATGGCTACACCTTC
CASRRWDSVNYGYTF
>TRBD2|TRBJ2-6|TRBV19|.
TGTGCCAGTAGGAACCAGGGAGGGCGGTCTGGGGCCAACGTCCTGACTTTC
CASRNQGGRSGANVLTF
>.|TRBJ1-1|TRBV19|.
TGTGCCAGTAGTAAAAGAACACTAGGACCGGCGAGCACTGAAGCTTTCTTT
CASSKRTLGPASTEAFF
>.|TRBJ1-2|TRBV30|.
TGTGCCTGCCCGACTAGGGGCCTCTGGGCCGGCCACACCTTC
CACPTRGLWAGHTF
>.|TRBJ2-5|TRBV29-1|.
TGCAGCGTGGGACAACGCAAAGAGACCCAGTACTTC
CSVGQRKETQYF
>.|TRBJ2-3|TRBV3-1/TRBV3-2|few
TGTGCCAGCAGCCCCCGGGATTACGATACGCAGTATTTT
CASSPRDYDTQYF
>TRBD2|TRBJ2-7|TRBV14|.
TGTGCCAGCAGCCAAGCGGGCGGGGTTAGCGGGAGTTCCTACGAGCAGTACTTC
CASSQAGGVSGSSYEQYF
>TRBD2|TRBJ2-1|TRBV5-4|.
TGTGCCAGCAGAGGCAGGGAGGGCCCCTACAATGAGCAGTTCTTC
CASRGREGPYNEQFF
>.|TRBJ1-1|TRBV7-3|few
TGTGCCAGCAGCTTATACTCAGGCCCTGAAGCTTTCTTT
CASSLYSGPEAFF
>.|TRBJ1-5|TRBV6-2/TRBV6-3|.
TGTGCCAGCAGTTACGTGGGCCAGCCCCAGCATTTT
CASSYVGQPQHF
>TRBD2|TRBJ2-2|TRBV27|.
TGTGCCAGCAGTTCCTTCTCCGGGACTACGGGGGAGCTGTTTTTT
CASSSFSGTTGELFF
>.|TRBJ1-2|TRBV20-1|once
TGCAGTGCTAGTGACCAGGGTAACTATGGCTACACCTTC
CSASDQGNYGYTF
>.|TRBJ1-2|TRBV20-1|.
TGCAGTGCTAGACAGGGGATTGGCTACACCTTC
CSARQGIGYTF
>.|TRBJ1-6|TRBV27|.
TGTGCCAGCGGACAGACTCTCTGGGCCCTCCACTTT
CASGQTLWALHF
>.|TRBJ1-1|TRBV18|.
TGTGCCAGCTCATCGGACAGAACTATGAACACTGAAGCTTTCTTT
CASSSDRTMNTEAFF